The entry below describes one T cell receptor (beta chain). Its antigen remains unknown. Assay: immunoSEQ multiplex PCR; the TCRdb copy retains only in-frame clones and omits some. This sample carries about 78,000 clones, roughly 92% of them seen once, and the ten largest clones take 2.8%. Trimming pared 4 bases from V and 5 bases from J, leaving 18 bases between. Germline CDR1 is SGHDT and CDR2 is YYEEEE. The CDR3 runs to 16 residues. This record belongs to a study of OX40 agonist ivuxolimab in advanced cancers. Background on the study: Patients in dose escalation had liver, melanoma, kidney or head and neck cancers. Study observations and caveats: Average numbers of expanded clones were greater in CD8+ T cells than in CD4+.

Systemic immunosuppression or autoimmune disease history was grounds to exclude patients. Peripheral blood came from all dose cohorts at three timepoints. This chain joins TRBV5-6 and TRBJ2-2; D is possibly TRBD1 (5 bases). This clonotype originated in an adult with an advanced solid tumor such as melanoma, head and neck, liver or kidney cancer. The sample consisted of CD4+ or CD8+ T cells sorted from blood, taken in a trial of the OX40 agonist ivuxolimab. The CDR3 DNA reads as TGTGCCAGCAGCCCTAGGGGCAAGTCCACGACCGGGGAGCTGTTTTTT. It encodes CASSPRGKSTTGELFF.